This record looks at one T cell receptor beta chain sequence and its context. No antigen is known for it. Sequenced by immunoSEQ multiplex PCR; TCRdb stores in-frame clones only, minus some. The table shows 45,000 to 60,000 clones, with around 86% occurring only once. CDR1 and CDR2 from the germline V gene are MNHEY and SMNVEV (reference sequence). With 5 bases removed from V and 6 bases from J, the gap between germline ends came to 16 bases. The CDR3 covers 14 residues. The record originates from a study of T cells in localized non-small cell lung cancer. The study's findings and limits: Median 57 top-100 tumor clones were shared with paired adjacent lung.

The V and J genes are TRBV27 and TRBJ1-1, with TRBD1 as a possible D gene (5 bases). The receptor was isolated from a female donor over 55 with stage II squamous cell lung carcinoma. Sequenced material: peripheral blood, taken before any cancer treatment. The DNA for the CDR3 is TGTGCCAGCAGTCTCCGGGGGAAGAGGGCTGAAGCTTTCTTT. Protein product: CASSLRGKRAEAFF.